This T cell receptor (beta chain) appears in the sequencing data of a study of CD8 T cell repertoires and HIV-1 epitope variants. On the study more broadly: Separate wells received one of Twenty-five Gag or Nef variant peptides. Controls were a CMV, EBV and flu pool, Ebola AY9, and no peptide.

Per germline, CDR1 SGDLS and CDR2 YYNGEE. The trim removed 3 bases at V and 6 bases at J, leaving 7 bases unmatched. There are 16 residues in the CDR3. Comment on this clone: Its antigen is as yet unknown.

Profiling relied on immunoSEQ multiplex PCR, and the TCRdb table lists in-frame clones only, not all of them. The data contain approximately 5,100 clones, about 70% of them singletons. This rearrangement joins TRBV9 to TRBJ2-1, with TRBD1 identical over 12 bases. The sample consisted of cultured CD8+ T cells derived from PBMCs. The receptor comes from a male donor with HIV. Here the CDR3 DNA reads TGTGCCAGCAGCGCACCGGGACAGGGGGCTTTCAATGAGCAGTTCTTC. This translates into CASSAPGQGAFNEQFF.